This TCR beta chain was documented in a study of OX40 agonist ivuxolimab in advanced cancers. Across the whole study: With a range of roughly 20 to 85, age averaged approximately 60 years, and approximately 83% were male.

Using immunoSEQ multiplex PCR, the repertoire was profiled, and TCRdb retains in-frame clones only, with some absent. This table has 45,000 to 55,000 clones, 90% to 95% appearing once. Regarding this clone: Its antigen is undetermined.

Findings of the study overall: In the 0.1 to 3.0 mg/kg range, CD4+ and CD8+ blood T cells had expanded clonally by week 6. Partial responders dosed at 0.1-3.0 mg/kg displayed clonal expansion ranking among the lowest.

The ends were cut back, 1 base at V and 0 bases at J, with 16 bases in the middle. The germline V gene has CDR1 LNHNV and CDR2 YYDKDF (reference sequence). The CDR3 runs to 18 residues. This clonotype was sampled from an adult with an advanced solid tumor such as melanoma, head and neck, liver or kidney cancer. The chain has TRBV15 and TRBJ2-1, with D possibly being TRBD2 (7 bases). Specimen: CD4+ or CD8+ T cells sorted from blood, collected in a trial of the OX40 agonist ivuxolimab. In nucleotides, the CDR3 is TGTGCCACCAGCAGAGCGAGGGGGGGCGGAAGCTCCTACAATGAGCAGTTCTTC. Translated, it gives CATSRARGGGSSYNEQFF.